The 13 T cell receptor beta chains below were found in one sample sequenced in a study of tumor-infiltrating lymphocytes in primary liver carcinoma (dated by TCRdb to 2017 to 2019). This sample was sequenced with an Illumina HiSeq 2500. TCRbeta-specific cDNA was reverse-transcribed from 500 ng total RNA using a constant-region primer and ProtoScript II reverse transcriptase. TCRbeta libraries were built with three nested multiplex PCR rounds, a slightly modified ARM-PCR procedure. Each of the first two PCR rounds ran for about 10 cycles using multiplex TRBV1-TRBV30 forward primers together with a Cbeta reverse primer. In TCRdb, the public reads were trimmed at Q25 with fastp and aligned with MiXCR, with productive beta chains retained. Entries are consolidated by CDR3 protein sequence, retaining the most common genes and DNA. For this sample the table gives about 300,000 distinct CDR3 sequences, of which less than 75% were detected only once. The ten largest account for more than 8.5% of the sample.

RNA from unsorted whole blood was extracted with TRIzol reagent, and germline DNA was obtained with the DNeasy Blood & Tissue kit. Sample: peripheral blood. These receptors came from a man aged 35-49 years with primary liver carcinoma and hepatitis B virus infection.

A remark on this clonotype: The missing conserved phenylalanine or tryptophan at the end of this CDR3 makes a read error likely. This rearrangement joins TRBV6-5 to TRBJ2-7, with a possible D match to TRBD2 (5 bases). Looked up from germline, CDR1 is MNHEY and CDR2 is SVGAGI. The germline V and J ends were trimmed by 5 bases and 6 bases, with 8 bases remaining between them. The CDR3 extends over 11 amino acids. The CDR3 bases are TGTGCCAGCAGTGCTAGCTCCGAGCAGTACTAC. Protein sequence: CASSASSEQYY.

Concerning this clonotype itself: Since no conserved phenylalanine or tryptophan closes the CDR3, a read error is the likely cause. The CDR3 DNA reads as TGCAGCGTTGCCAGGCCGACTAGCTGGAGGGCCTACGAGCAGTACATC. Translating gives CSVARPTSWRAYEQYI. The chain combines TRBV29-1 with TRBJ2-7, with 7 nucleotides matching TRBD2. CDR1 and CDR2 from the germline V gene are SQVTM and ANQGSEA. V lost 4 bases and J lost 2; bases outside the gene matches: 14. The CDR3 extends over 16 amino acids.

This clonotype has a handful of counts. The DNA of the CDR3 is TGCGCCAGCAGCCCAGACAGGGTGGGAAGGGAGCAGTTCTTC. Translating it yields CASSPDRVGREQFF. The V call is TRBV5-1, the J call TRBJ2-1; 7 bases are shared with TRBD1. Germline CDR1 SGHRS, CDR2 YFSETQ. The CDR3 contains 14 residues. V was pared by 4 bases and J by 10 bases, with 11 bases of the junction left unmatched.

This clonotype was counted many times. The gene calls are TRBV11-2 and TRBJ2-1; TRBD2 might be the D (5 bases). The length of the CDR3 is 14 residues. With 3 bases removed from V and 5 bases from J, the gap between germline ends came to 11 bases. The germline CDR1 and CDR2 sequences are SGHAT and FQNNGV. CDR3: CASSLSGFDNEQFF. CDR3 nucleotide sequence: TGTGCCAGCAGCTTGTCGGGGTTCGACAATGAGCAGTTCTTC.

As for this clonotype: The junction differs from germline at one of its ends, possibly a read error. The chain joins TRBV7-8 to TRBJ2-7; maybe TRBD1 (6 bases). This CDR3 is built from 15 residues. The germline CDR1 and CDR2 sequences are SGHVS and FQNEAQ. The CDR3 region is CASSFFRDTSYEHYF. DNA for the CDR3: TGTGCCAGCAGCTTCTTCCGGGACACCTCCTACGAGCACTACTTC.

This clonotype came up a few times. This could be a read error, since a much larger clone is one nucleotide away. V usage is TRBV6-2 or TRBV6-3 and J usage is TRBJ2-5; 9 positions match TRBD2. Trimming removed 7 bases from V and 1 base from J; junction bases left unmatched: 4. Looked up from germline, CDR1 is MNHEY and CDR2 is SVGEGT. The length of the CDR3 is 14 residues. Here the CDR3 DNA reads TGTGCCAGCAATCTTAGCGGGAGCCAAGAGACCCAGTACTTC. Its protein product is CASNLSGSQETQYF.

A word on this clonotype: No conserved phenylalanine or tryptophan is present at the end of the CDR3, so a read error is the likely explanation. The chain recombines TRBV28 with TRBJ2-4, with D possibly being TRBD2 (5 bases). The V end was cut by 1 base, the J end by 8 bases, with 15 bases between. Germline assignment: CDR1 MDHEN and CDR2 SYDVKM. CDR3 size: 15 residues. Here the CDR3 DNA reads TGTGCCAGCAGTTTATCCCCCCCCTTGGGAGACATTCAGTACCTC. Translation gives CASSLSPPLGDIQYL.

The chain uses TRBV7-9 and TRBJ1-3, with 9 bases identical to TRBD1. After removal of 5 bases from V and 4 bases from J, the junction contained 6 bases not matched to a gene. CDR1 is SEHNR and CDR2 is FQNEAQ in the germline V gene (reference sequence). This CDR3 is built from 15 residues. CDR3: CASSHDRGAGNTIYF. As DNA, the CDR3 is TGTGCCAGCAGCCACGACAGGGGGGCAGGAAACACCATATATTTT.

Notes on this clonotype: The final CDR3 position lacks the conserved phenylalanine or tryptophan, pointing to a likely read error. V gene TRBV6-5 combines with J gene TRBJ1-1; D gene unclear. Germline values: CDR1 MNHEY, CDR2 SVGAGI. CDR3 length equals 15 residues. The ends were cut back, 2 bases at V and 1 base at J, with 11 bases in the middle. CDR3 residues: CASSYVGQRNTEAFL. The CDR3 DNA sequence: TGTGCCAGCAGTTACGTCGGCCAGAGGAACACTGAAGCTTTCTTG.

This rearrangement joins TRBV29-1 to TRBJ2-1; the match to TRBD1 covers 8 bases. Germline CDR1 SQVTM, CDR2 ANQGSEA. J gave up 12 bases and V 3 bases, and 10 bases lay outside the gene matches. The CDR3 covers 13 residues. The CDR3 is CSVEIGAGTGQFF. Here the CDR3 DNA reads TGCAGCGTTGAGATTGGAGCCGGGACAGGGCAGTTCTTC.

There are a few counts of this clonotype. V usage is TRBV11-1 and J usage is TRBJ2-2, with a weak D call TRBD2 (5 bases). CDR1 and CDR2 from the germline V gene are SGHAT and FQDESV (reference sequence). The CDR3 extends over 16 amino acids. The CDR3 nucleotides are TGTGTCAGTAGCTCAGCGGCTACAAGAAGCACCGGGGAGCTGTTTTTT. Translated, it gives CVSSSAATRSTGELFF.

This chain links TRBV6-2 or TRBV6-3 with TRBJ1-5, with D unclear. The CDR3 sequence is 14 residues long. CDR1 and CDR2 (germline): MNHEY, SVGEGT. This CDR3 is CANTLGSGNQPQHF. The CDR3 bases are TGTGCAAACACCTTGGGGTCTGGCAATCAGCCCCAGCATTTT.

With regard to this clonotype: A read error is likely, as this CDR3 ends without the conserved phenylalanine or tryptophan. V gene TRBV29-1 combines with J gene TRBJ2-7; D may correspond to TRBD1 or TRBD2 (5 bases each). This CDR3 has 13 amino acids. Germline V CDR1 and CDR2: SQVTM, ANQGSEA. The ends were cut back, 6 bases at V and 7 bases at J, with 19 bases in the middle. For the CDR3, the DNA is TGCAGCGTAACCGGGACGGGGAAGGGAGAGCAGTACCTC. Encoded protein: CSVTGTGKGEQYL.